Listed below are T cell receptor beta chains from one sample, sequenced in a study of cytomegalovirus exposure and HLA in healthy donors. Measured with immunoSEQ multiplex PCR; TCRdb has only the in-frame clones, and not every one. The sample comprises 150,000 or so clones, roughly 72% of which are singletons, and around 1% rests with the top ten. Sequencing was done on a sample of PBMCs. Every receptor here comes from a woman in her thirties or forties in good health and CMV-seronegative. The conserved cysteine and the conserved F or W are not part of the CDR3 here. Clone size appears in some rows only: once, few, many, or a class for an expanded clone.

j_gene	v_gene	abundance	CDR3aa
TRBJ2-7	TRBV15	NA	ATSRMGTSGRKNEQY
TRBJ2-2	TRBV27	NA	AAKADREGGELF
TRBJ2-3	TRBV5-1	NA	ASSLGLAGYTDTQY
TRBJ1-5	TRBV2	NA	ASSEDPTVKRPQH
TRBJ1-2	TRBV29-1	NA	SVGQGDGYT
TRBJ2-1	TRBV7-3	NA	ASSQTSGTYNEQF
TRBJ1-2	TRBV7-3	NA	ASSPGTSPGGYGYT
TRBJ2-7	TRBV9	NA	ASSVGADSHEQY
TRBJ2-7	TRBV5-6	once	ASSLGDSHYEQY
TRBJ2-3	TRBV5-1	NA	ASSPRTGEDTQY
TRBJ2-7	TRBV27	NA	ASSFSRTSGITEQY
NA	TRBV6-1	once	ASSEIDLKEYEQY
TRBJ1-2	TRBV28	NA	ASSLQEIYGYT
TRBJ1-5	TRBV27	NA	ASSSQTGAGNQPQH
TRBJ1-1	TRBV29-1	NA	SAGAQGATEAF
TRBJ2-1	TRBV6-4	NA	ASSSQRESEQF
TRBJ2-5	TRBV18	NA	ASSPPYPGQETQY
TRBJ2-2	TRBV30	few	AWAAGFNTGELF
TRBJ2-7	TRBV2	NA	ASSRKGVGGYEQY
TRBJ1-2	TRBV9	NA	ASSVGTGGYGYT
TRBJ2-5	TRBV6-1	NA	ASSELYKQETQY
TRBJ2-7	TRBV7-8	NA	ASSLARLADYEQY
TRBJ2-1	TRBV28	NA	ASTGGPYNEQF
TRBJ1-1	TRBV29-1	NA	SVEGGDTEAF
TRBJ2-7	TRBV7-2	NA	ASSGGGTRLHEQY
TRBJ2-2	TRBV5-1	NA	ASSFQPSGTGELF
TRBJ1-5	TRBV5-1	NA	ASSPGLNQPQH
TRBJ1-5	TRBV2	NA	ASKGQLWSQPQH
TRBJ1-5	TRBV2	NA	ASSAGQPQH
TRBJ2-3	TRBV27	once	ASSLRGTGYTDTQY
TRBJ2-2	TRBV27	NA	ASMLWGGTGELF
TRBJ1-1	TRBV27	NA	ASSPQGTEAF
TRBJ1-5	TRBV7-8	NA	ASSLEAASNQPQH
TRBJ2-3	TRBV11-2	NA	ASSLGALAGSTDTQY
TRBJ2-3	TRBV14	NA	ASSQERADTQY
TRBJ2-7	TRBV7-2	NA	ASSFAAGSYEQY
TRBJ2-3	TRBV6-1	NA	ATRRGDTQY